This T cell receptor beta chain was captured by sequencing in a study of blood T cell repertoires in COVID-19. Turning to the study itself: The United States, Italy and Spain supplied acute and convalescent COVID-19 samples. T cells, B-cell-depleted T cells, or PBMCs provided the cDNA or gDNA that served as material.

The V gene lost 1 base and the J gene lost 3 bases, with 8 bases spanning the gap. This CDR3 has 14 residues. Germline V lookup: CDR1 SEHNR, CDR2 FQNEAQ (reference sequence). Assay used: immunoSEQ multiplex PCR; TCRdb lists only in-frame clones, some missing. The data contain hundreds of thousands of clones, around 86% of them singletons. The sequence was obtained from a man aged 65-85 years with acute or convalescent COVID-19. Sequenced material: peripheral blood. The rearrangement joins TRBV7-9 to TRBJ2-3; D gene ambiguous. DNA of the CDR3: TGTGCCAGCAGCTTAGGGGCCTCGACAGATACGCAGTATTTT. Amino acids: CASSLGASTDTQYF.